The present entry profiles one T cell receptor beta chain with its context. Sequence at one end of the junction differs from germline and may be a read error. Multiplex PCR in two rounds served to amplify TCR beta CDR3 from genomic DNA. Primers targeting each individual TRBV and TRBJ gene were applied in first-round PCR. MiXCR was run by TCRdb on the multiplex PCR reads, yielding one entry per CDR3 protein. Of 27,000 or so distinct CDR3 sequences in the sample, roughly 41% are singletons; the top ten hold roughly a third. Germline V gene sequence: CDR1 SQVTM, CDR2 ANQGSEA. CDR3 length equals 16 residues. These data originate in a study of prognosis after radiotherapy for stage I lung cancer.

The origin of this receptor is a donor aged 50 or older with non-small cell lung cancer. The chain uses TRBV29-1 and TRBJ2-7; tentatively, D is TRBD2 (6 bases). The starting material was PBMCs, obtained before or after stereotactic body radiation therapy (not recorded which). CDR3 nucleotides: TGCATCGTTGAAGGTGCAACACCGACTAGCTCCTACGAGCAGTACTTC. Its translation is CIVEGATPTSSYEQYF.